The 10 T cell receptor beta chains below were found in one sample sequenced in a study of cytomegalovirus exposure and HLA in healthy donors. PCR employed 60 Vbeta and 13 Jbeta primers. The table came from immunoSEQ multiplex PCR; TCRdb's copy has only in-frame clones and leaves some out. Counted here are some 160,000 clones, 65% to 80% occurring once; the ten biggest clones make up under 0.75%. Sequenced material: PBMCs. These TCRs come from a woman between 40 and 55 years old in good health and CMV-seronegative.

The CDR3 region is CASRQRGGLGEQFF. The CDR3 coding sequence is TGTGCCAGTAGACAGCGGGGGGGCCTAGGGGAGCAGTTCTTC. The V call is TRBV19, the J call TRBJ2-1; TRBD2 matches at 10 bases. There are 14 residues in the CDR3. The V gene's germline CDR1 is LNHDA and CDR2 SQIVND (reference sequence). Trimming at V came to 6 bases and at J to 10 bases, leaving 9 bases not matched to a gene.

This clone was recorded a few times. The CDR3 DNA is TGTGCCAGTAGTATCAGGGCTCTTTCCACCGGGGAGCTGTTTTTT. Translation gives CASSIRALSTGELFF. The chain recombines TRBV19 with TRBJ2-2, with D tentatively TRBD1 (5 bases). CDR1 and CDR2 from the germline V gene are LNHDA and SQIVND (reference sequence). Trimming removed 3 bases from V and 4 bases from J, with 12 bases in between. CDR3 length: 15 residues.

The V gene is TRBV5-1, the J gene TRBJ1-2; 12 bases are a match to TRBD1. J gave up 6 bases and V 4 bases, and 13 bases lay outside the gene matches. The CDR3 length is 17 residues. In germline, CDR1 is SGHRS, CDR2 YFSETQ. The DNA of the CDR3 is TGCGCCAGCAGCCCGGGACAGGGGGCCTCGGGCATCAATGGCTACACCTTC. Protein product: CASSPGQGASGINGYTF.

The rearrangement joins TRBV11-2 to TRBJ2-5; 10 bases agree with TRBD2. This CDR3 is 14 amino acids long. The junction had 3 bases not matched to a gene; V was cut back by 5 bases and J by 3 bases. Germline assignment: CDR1 SGHAT and CDR2 FQNNGV. CDR3 amino acids: CASSPGLAEETQYF. In DNA form, the CDR3 reads TGTGCCAGCAGCCCAGGACTAGCGGAAGAGACCCAGTACTTC.

V and J are TRBV30 and TRBJ2-3; D might be TRBD2 (5 bases). V was pared by 5 bases and J by 6 bases, with 12 bases between. The CDR3 runs to 12 residues. The germline CDR1 and CDR2 sequences are GTSNPN and SVGIG (reference sequence). The CDR3 DNA sequence: TGTGCCTGGGACTCGGGATCCGATACGCAGTATTTT. Protein sequence: CAWDSGSDTQYF.

V and J are TRBV28 and TRBJ1-3, with D possibly being TRBD1 (6 bases). Germline CDR1 reads MDHEN; CDR2 reads SYDVKM. V was trimmed by 3 bases and J by 4 bases, leaving 10 bases between them. This CDR3 region has 14 residues. This CDR3 reads CASSFPGEGNTIYF. The CDR3, as DNA: TGTGCCAGCAGTTTCCCAGGGGAAGGAAACACCATATATTTT.

V is TRBV18 and J is TRBJ1-1, with D maybe TRBD1 (6 bases). The CDR3 spans 15 residues. Germline V CDR1 and CDR2: KGHSH, LQKENI. V was clipped by 6 bases and J by 3 bases, with 17 bases between them. CDR3 protein: CASSPRGGADTEAFF. The CDR3 region has the DNA TGTGCCAGCTCCCCGAGGGGGGGCGCGGACACTGAAGCTTTCTTT.

V and J are TRBV7-9 and TRBJ1-1; possibly TRBD1 for D (6 bases). The V gene's germline CDR1 is SEHNR and CDR2 FQNEAQ (reference sequence). This CDR3 region has 15 residues. Trimming stripped 4 bases from V and 1 base from J, with 13 bases between. Here the CDR3 reads CASSWQRTANTEAFF. The CDR3 DNA follows: TGTGCCAGCAGCTGGCAAAGGACAGCGAACACTGAAGCTTTCTTT.

V usage is TRBV28 and J usage is TRBJ1-2; D is undetermined. The CDR3 has 12 residues. From germline, CDR1 is MDHEN and CDR2 SYDVKM. Trimming removed 1 base at V and 3 bases at J, with 3 bases between. DNA for the CDR3: TGTGCCAGCAGTTTATCGGACTATGGCTACACCTTC. Translation gives CASSLSDYGYTF.

This clone was observed a handful of times. V usage is TRBV28 and J usage is TRBJ2-4; D is ambiguous. V was trimmed by 7 bases and J by 5 bases, leaving 6 bases between them. The CDR3 sequence is 11 residues long. Looked up from germline, CDR1 is MDHEN and CDR2 is SYDVKM. CDR3 bases: TGTGCCAGCACCGCGGAAAACATTCAGTACTTC. This translates into CASTAENIQYF.